These 7 T cell receptor beta chains share one sample of origin, sequenced in a study of CD8 T cells in ankylosing spondylitis (dated by TCRdb to about 2017). Overall study results and their limits: A TCR beta motif made up of several highly homologous amino acid variants appeared to be characteristic of blood from ankylosing spondylitis patients.

Their antigens remain unidentified. Libraries were prepared through 5' RACE. Sequencing relied on an Illumina HiSeq 2500. Using fastp at Q25 and MiXCR, TCRdb reprocessed the public reads and kept productive beta chains. CDR3 protein sequences are deduplicated, and each keeps its most common genes and DNA. This sample is represented by around 480,000 distinct CDR3 sequences; about a sixth of them were singletons. The ten largest account for approximately 0.97% of the sample. Source material: blood, either unsorted or a sorted T cell fraction (not recorded which). Receptors originate from a male donor with ankylosing spondylitis.

This clonotype was seen repeatedly, ten times or more. The chain couples TRBV10-3 to TRBJ1-2; D gene uncertain. V lost 3 bases and J 2 bases, leaving 7 bases between the germline ends. The length of the CDR3 is 13 residues. CDR1 and CDR2 (germline): ENHRY, SYGVKD. The CDR3 region has the DNA TGTGCCATCAGTGAAGAGCGGAACTATGGCTACACCTTC. Protein: CAISEERNYGYTF.

This chain connects TRBV6-1 to TRBJ2-5, with 8 bases matching TRBD1. Germline V gene data show CDR1 as MNHNS and CDR2 as SASEGT. The CDR3 contains 17 residues. V trimming: 0 bases; J trimming: 5 bases; junction bases outside the gene matches: 11. The CDR3 DNA sequence: TGTGCCAGCAGTGAAGCGCTTCCCAGGGGGCTTCGTGAGACCCAGTACTTC. Protein sequence: CASSEALPRGLRETQYF.

This clonotype was detected only a few times. The chain carries TRBV7-9 and TRBJ1-4, with D hard to call. Germline V lookup: CDR1 SEHNR, CDR2 FQNEAQ (reference sequence). Trimming stripped 5 bases from V and 10 bases from J, with 17 bases between. This CDR3 has 14 residues. Here the CDR3 DNA reads TGTGCCAGCAGCCCCCGGACGGTGGTTGGAAAACTGTTTTTT. It is translated as CASSPRTVVGKLFF.

This clonotype was recorded a few times. This rearrangement joins TRBV30 to TRBJ1-3, with D maybe TRBD1 (6 bases). The CDR3 extends over 13 amino acids. Germline V CDR1 and CDR2: GTSNPN, SVGIG (reference sequence). V dropped 1 base and J dropped 3 bases, with 7 bases sitting between them. CDR3 loop: CAWSAGDGNTIYF. CDR3 sequence (DNA): TGTGCCTGGAGTGCAGGGGATGGAAACACCATATATTTT.

This chain uses TRBV3-1 with TRBJ1-1; TRBD1 agrees at 7 bases. V lost 7 bases to trimming and J lost 8 bases; unmatched junction nucleotides: 13. The CDR3 is 14 residues long. Germline values: CDR1 LGHDT, CDR2 YNNKEL (reference sequence). The CDR3, as DNA: TGTGCCAGCATCCCCGCAGGCCCGACAGGGGAAGCTTTCTTT. This encodes CASIPAGPTGEAFF.

The rearrangement joins TRBV30 to TRBJ2-1, with D hard to call. The CDR3 covers 11 residues. Trimming shortened V by 4 bases and J by 7 bases, and 8 bases separated the two germline ends. Germline-derived CDR1 and CDR2 are GTSNPN and SVGIG (reference sequence). The CDR3 DNA reads TGTGCCTGGACTAGATTGAATGAGCAGTTCTTC. Amino acid sequence: CAWTRLNEQFF.

This clonotype has just a few counts. V usage is TRBV5-6 and J usage is TRBJ1-1; weak D call: TRBD1 (5 bases). Trimming took off 0 bases at V and 5 bases at J, with 14 bases between the two ends. This CDR3 has 15 amino acids. Germline values: CDR1 SGHDT, CDR2 YYEEEE. Here the CDR3 DNA reads TGTGCCAGCAGCTTGGCATTGGGGGGGAGGACTGAAGCTTTCTTT. It specifies CASSLALGGRTEAFF.